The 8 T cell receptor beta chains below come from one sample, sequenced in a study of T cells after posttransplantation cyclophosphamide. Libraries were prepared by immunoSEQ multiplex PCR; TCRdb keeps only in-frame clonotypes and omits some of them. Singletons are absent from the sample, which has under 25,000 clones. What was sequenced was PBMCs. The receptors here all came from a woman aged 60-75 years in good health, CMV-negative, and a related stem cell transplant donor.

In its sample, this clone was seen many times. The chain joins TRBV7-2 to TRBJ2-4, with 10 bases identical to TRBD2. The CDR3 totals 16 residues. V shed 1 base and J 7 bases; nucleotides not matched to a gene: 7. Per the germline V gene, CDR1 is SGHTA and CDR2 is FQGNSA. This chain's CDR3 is CASSLGGTSVANIQYF. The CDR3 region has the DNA TGTGCCAGCAGCTTAGGAGGGACTAGCGTGGCGAACATTCAGTACTTC.

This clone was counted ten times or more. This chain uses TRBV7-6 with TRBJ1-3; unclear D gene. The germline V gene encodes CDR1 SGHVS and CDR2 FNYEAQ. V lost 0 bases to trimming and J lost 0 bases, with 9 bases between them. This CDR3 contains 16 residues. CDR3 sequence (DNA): TGTGCCAGCAGCTTAGCGGGCGTCCGCTCTGGAAACACCATATATTTT. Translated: CASSLAGVRSGNTIYF.

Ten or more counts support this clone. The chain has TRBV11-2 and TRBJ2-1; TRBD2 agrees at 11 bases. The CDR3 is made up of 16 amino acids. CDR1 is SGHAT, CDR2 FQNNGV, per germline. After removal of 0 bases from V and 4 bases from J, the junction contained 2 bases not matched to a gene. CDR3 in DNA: TGTGCCAGCAGCTTAGAACGACTAGCGGGATACAATGAGCAGTTCTTC. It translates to CASSLERLAGYNEQFF.

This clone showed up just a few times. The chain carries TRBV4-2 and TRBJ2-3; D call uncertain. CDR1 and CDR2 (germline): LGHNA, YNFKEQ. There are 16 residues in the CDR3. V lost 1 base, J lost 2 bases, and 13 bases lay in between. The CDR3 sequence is CASSQGAGSPTDTQYF. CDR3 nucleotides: TGTGCCAGCAGCCAAGGGGCTGGCTCGCCCACAGATACGCAGTATTTT.

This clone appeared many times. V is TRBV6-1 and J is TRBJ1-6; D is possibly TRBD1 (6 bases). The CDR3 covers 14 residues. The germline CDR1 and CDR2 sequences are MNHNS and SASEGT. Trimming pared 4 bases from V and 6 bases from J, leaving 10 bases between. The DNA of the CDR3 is TGTGCCAGCAGTGCAGGACAGTTTAATTCACCCCTCCACTTT. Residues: CASSAGQFNSPLHF.

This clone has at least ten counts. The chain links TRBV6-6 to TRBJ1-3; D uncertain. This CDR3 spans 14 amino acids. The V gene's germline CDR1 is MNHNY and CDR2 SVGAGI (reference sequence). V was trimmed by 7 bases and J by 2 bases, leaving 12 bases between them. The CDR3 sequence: CASTYGETGNTIYF. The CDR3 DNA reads TGTGCCAGCACCTATGGGGAGACTGGAAACACCATATATTTT.

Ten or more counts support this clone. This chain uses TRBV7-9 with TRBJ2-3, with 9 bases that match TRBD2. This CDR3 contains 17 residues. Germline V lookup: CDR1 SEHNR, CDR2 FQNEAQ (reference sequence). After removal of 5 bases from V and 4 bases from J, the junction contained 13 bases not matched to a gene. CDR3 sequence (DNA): TGTGCCAGCAGCCCCCCTTTGGGGCGGGGGGGCGCAGATACGCAGTATTTT. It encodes CASSPPLGRGGADTQYF.

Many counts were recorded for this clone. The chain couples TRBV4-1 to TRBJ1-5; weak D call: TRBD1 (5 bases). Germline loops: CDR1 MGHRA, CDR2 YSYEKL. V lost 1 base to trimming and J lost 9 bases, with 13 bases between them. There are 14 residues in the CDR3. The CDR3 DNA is TGCGCCAGCAGCCAAGTACCAGGGCCTGGGCCCCAGCATTTT. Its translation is CASSQVPGPGPQHF.